This T cell receptor (beta chain) was documented in a study of cytomegalovirus exposure and HLA in healthy donors. All the people who gave samples were healthy bone marrow donors. Study outcomes and limitations: Approximately 18,000 TCR beta sequences were associated with HLA alleles at 0.05 false discovery rate in a later analysis.

The PCR used 60 Vbeta and 13 Jbeta primers. Sequencing used immunoSEQ multiplex PCR; TCRdb keeps in-frame clones, though not all of them. The sample records about 130,000 clones, more than 80% being singletons. With regard to this clone: Its target is unknown.

V shed 4 bases, J shed 9 bases, and the junction held 5 bases outside the gene matches. Germline loops: CDR1 MNHEY, CDR2 SVGAGI. There are 15 residues in the CDR3. The TCR sequence derives from a man in his thirties or forties in good health and CMV-seronegative. The chain employs TRBV6-5 and TRBJ2-1; 14 nucleotides align to TRBD2. What was sequenced was PBMCs. The CDR3: CASSSGTSGRSEQFF. DNA for the CDR3: TGTGCCAGCAGTTCCGGGACTAGCGGGAGAAGTGAGCAGTTCTTC.